This TCR beta chain was profiled in a study of beta chain features in type 1 diabetes. General observations from the study: Researchers reported that naive, central memory and Treg TCRB repertoires appeared more similar in patients than in healthy donors. Still unanswered here is whether HLA type influences TCRB rearrangement. All four CD4+ subsets from Type 1 diabetes patients carried moderately but significantly shorter TCRB CDR3s.

With regard to this clone: Its antigen is undetermined.

Expressed TCRB transcripts were sequenced because the isolated RNA had all been reverse transcribed beforehand. There were approximately 3.7 million reads on average in the naive, central memory and regulatory T cell samples. The data were produced by immunoSEQ multiplex PCR, yet TCRdb's version contains in-frame clones alone and is incomplete. The repertoire holds about 340,000 clones, with around 8.5% as singletons. CDR3 length equals 15 residues. Per the germline V gene, CDR1 is SGHRS and CDR2 is YFSETQ. The V gene end was trimmed by 4 bases and the J gene end by 3 bases; junction bases not matched to a gene: 3.

The sequence derives from a man aged 30 to 39 with type 1 diabetes. The chain joins TRBV5-1 to TRBJ2-3; 12 nucleotides align to TRBD2. Sequenced sample: central memory CD4+ T cells from blood. This CDR3 reads CASSATSGGTDTQYF. CDR3 sequence (DNA): TGCGCCAGCAGCGCCACTAGCGGGGGGACAGATACGCAGTATTTT.